The sequence of this T cell receptor beta chain was determined in a study of blood T cell repertoires in COVID-19. Study overall: The origin of the acute and convalescent COVID-19 samples was the United States, Italy and Spain.

The assay was immunoSEQ multiplex PCR, and TCRdb's table has in-frame clones only and misses some. Among around 200,000 clones listed, around 87% were seen once. The ends lost 4 bases at V and 2 bases at J; junction bases unmatched: 9. The CDR3 runs to 16 residues. CDR1 is SGHDT and CDR2 is YYEEEE in the germline V gene. This receptor was obtained from a man aged 35-49 years with active or convalescent COVID-19. The sequenced sample consisted of peripheral blood. The rearrangement joins TRBV5-6 to TRBJ2-1, with TRBD1 identical over 7 bases. CDR3 sequence: CASSLGGQATYNEQFF. CDR3 sequence (DNA): TGTGCCAGCAGCCTGGGTGGACAGGCCACCTACAATGAGCAGTTCTTC.